This T cell receptor beta chain was captured by sequencing in a study of follicular helper T cells after annual influenza vaccination. Time point meaning: 2014-2015 season, pre-vaccination. A remark on this clone: Its target is unknown.

TCRdb's copy holds only in-frame clones and misses some; the assay was immunoSEQ multiplex PCR. The repertoire has more than 10,000 clones, around 80% of them found once; the top ten carry around 0.45%. Study results and caveats: For non-cTfh compartments, undersampling could not be ruled out. Most later recoveries of Day 7 ICOS+CD38+ clones were ICOS-CD38- cTfh. ICOS+CD38+ cTfh clonality change tracked circulating plasmablast frequency change.

The CDR3 has 12 residues. With 4 bases removed from V and 6 bases from J, the gap between germline ends came to 11 bases. Germline assignment: CDR1 SGHNT and CDR2 YYREEE (reference sequence). The chain uses TRBV5-4 and TRBJ2-7, with a weak D call TRBD1 (6 bases). The TCR originated in an adult who received the influenza vaccine. The source was CXCR5- memory CD4+ T cells sorted from blood, collected on the day of influenza vaccination. CDR3 sequence (DNA): TGTGCCAGCAGCCGGAGAGGGGGCGAGCAGTACTTC. This sequence encodes CASSRRGGEQYF.